This entry features one TCR beta chain sequence. The target antigen is unknown. 5' RACE that incorporated UMI labels was used to prepare the TRB cDNA libraries. Using the 5' RACE reads, TCRdb records one entry per CDR3 protein without DNA. The sample table includes about 48,000 distinct CDR3 sequences. Using triplicate sorts, some 300,000 cells were collected each time from every CD8+ T cell subset. The CDR3 length is 16 residues. The germline gives CDR1 SEHNR, CDR2 FQNEAQ (reference sequence). The record originates from a study of CXCR3-negative and CXCR3-positive naive CD8 T cells. Notes on the study in general: Freshly isolated PBMCs were used in most assays, given partial CXCR3 loss after freezing. TRBV-TRBJ usage was alike in naive CXCR3-negative and CXCR3-positive cells but differed in memory cells. Relative to memory CD8+ cells, whose diversity was much lower, both naive subsets had comparably high diversity.

This chain connects TRBV7-9 to TRBJ2-4; TCRdb's D gene call, TRBD1, goes unchecked for lack of DNA. The specimen was memory CD8+ T cells from blood. This TCR came from a human donor in good health. Some clones in this sample may be carry-over from other donors' samples. The CDR3 sequence: CASSQRTGGLKNIQYF. The variable domain in full, with the rest retrieved from reference TRBV7-9 and TRBJ2-4, is DTGVSQNPRHKITKRGQNVTFRCDPISEHNRLYWYRQTLGQGPEFLTYFQNEAQLEKSRLLSDRFSAERPKGSFSTLEIQRTEQGDSAMYLCASSQRTGGLKNIQYFGAGTRLSVL.